These T cell receptor beta chains were read from a single sample in a study of blood T cell repertoires in COVID-19. The method was immunoSEQ multiplex PCR; TCRdb's version includes in-frame clones alone and lacks a portion of them. The sample records some 200,000 clones, 65% to 90% being singletons. Sequenced: PBMCs or T cells enriched from blood (not recorded which). The source of these receptors is a middle-aged man who had recovered from COVID-19. The CDR3 runs from the conserved cysteine through the conserved F or W. The order of the fields is clone size, J gene, D gene, V gene, CDR3 DNA, CDR3 protein. A D gene is named only where the DNA matches it firmly. Where a row states a size, it is once, few, many or the class of an expanded clone; other rows omit it.

clone size: -
J gene: TRBJ1-1
D gene: TRBD1
V gene: TRBV2
CDR3 DNA: TGTGCCACGCAGACAGGGCTCGTGATGAGTACTGAAGCTTTCTTT
CDR3 protein: CATQTGLVMSTEAFF

clone size: -
J gene: TRBJ2-1
D gene: TRBD1
V gene: TRBV24-1
CDR3 DNA: TGTGCCACCCAGCCGGGGGACAGGGGAGAAAATGAGCAGTTCTTC
CDR3 protein: CATQPGDRGENEQFF

clone size: few
J gene: TRBJ2-1
D gene: TRBD2
V gene: TRBV3-1/TRBV3-2
CDR3 DNA: TGTGCCAGCAGCCAAGCCGAAGCGGGAATCAAGTTCTTC
CDR3 protein: CASSQAEAGIKFF

clone size: once
J gene: TRBJ2-1
D gene: TRBD1
V gene: TRBV27
CDR3 DNA: TGTGCCAGCGGACAGACAGGGAACTCCTACAATGAGCAGTTCTTC
CDR3 protein: CASGQTGNSYNEQFF

clone size: -
J gene: TRBJ2-1
D gene: -
V gene: TRBV5-1
CDR3 DNA: TGCGCCAGCAGCCGAGGGACATACAATGAGCAGTTCTTC
CDR3 protein: CASSRGTYNEQFF

clone size: -
J gene: TRBJ2-6
D gene: -
V gene: TRBV2
CDR3 DNA: TGTGCCAGCGGCCGGGACACGAGCTCTGGGGCCAACGTCCTGACTTTC
CDR3 protein: CASGRDTSSGANVLTF

clone size: once
J gene: TRBJ2-5
D gene: -
V gene: TRBV7-2
CDR3 DNA: TGTGCCAGCGGCGGACACCTTCAAGAGACCCAGTACTTC
CDR3 protein: CASGGHLQETQYF

clone size: -
J gene: TRBJ2-5
D gene: -
V gene: TRBV6-5
CDR3 DNA: TGTGCCAGCAGTCCAGGTTACCAAGAGACCCAGTACTTC
CDR3 protein: CASSPGYQETQYF

clone size: -
J gene: TRBJ2-5
D gene: -
V gene: TRBV20-1
CDR3 DNA: TGCAGTGCTAATACCCGGGAGACCCAGTACTTC
CDR3 protein: CSANTRETQYF

clone size: -
J gene: TRBJ2-2
D gene: -
V gene: TRBV10-1
CDR3 DNA: TGCGCCAGCAGTGAAGACTACTCACCTACCGGGGAGCTGTTTTTT
CDR3 protein: CASSEDYSPTGELFF

clone size: -
J gene: TRBJ1-2
D gene: TRBD1
V gene: TRBV11-2
CDR3 DNA: TGTGCCAGCAGCGGTATGCAGGGGGCGAGCTATGGCTACACCTTC
CDR3 protein: CASSGMQGASYGYTF

clone size: -
J gene: TRBJ1-6
D gene: -
V gene: TRBV13
CDR3 DNA: TGTGCCAGCAGCTCGGCGCGGGGGCTGAGCTCCTATAATTCACCCCTCCACTTT
CDR3 protein: CASSSARGLSSYNSPLHF

clone size: -
J gene: TRBJ2-2
D gene: -
V gene: TRBV7-6
CDR3 DNA: TGTGCCAGCAGCTTAGGGGCGACCAACACCGGGGAGCTGTTTTTT
CDR3 protein: CASSLGATNTGELFF

clone size: -
J gene: TRBJ2-1
D gene: TRBD2
V gene: TRBV7-3
CDR3 DNA: TGTGCCAGCAGGGATAAAGCGGGAGCAGGTGGAAATGAGCAGTTCTTC
CDR3 protein: CASRDKAGAGGNEQFF

clone size: -
J gene: TRBJ1-1
D gene: -
V gene: TRBV13
CDR3 DNA: TGTGCCAGCAGCTTTCTAACTGGCGGAATGAACACTGAAGCTTTCTTT
CDR3 protein: CASSFLTGGMNTEAFF

clone size: -
J gene: TRBJ2-5
D gene: -
V gene: TRBV5-1
CDR3 DNA: TGCGCCAGCAGCTTAGCCAACTACAACCACGGAGGGCAAGAGACCCAGTACTTC
CDR3 protein: CASSLANYNHGGQETQYF

clone size: -
J gene: TRBJ2-3
D gene: TRBD1
V gene: TRBV28
CDR3 DNA: TGTGCCAGCAGTACAGGGGGCCCTAGCACAGATACGCAGTATTTT
CDR3 protein: CASSTGGPSTDTQYF

clone size: -
J gene: TRBJ2-2
D gene: TRBD2
V gene: TRBV5-1
CDR3 DNA: TGCGCCAGCAGCTTTGCCGGGGGCGCTAGCGGGAGTCACGGGGAGCTGTTTTTT
CDR3 protein: CASSFAGGASGSHGELFF

clone size: -
J gene: TRBJ2-1
D gene: -
V gene: TRBV25-1
CDR3 DNA: TGTGCCAGCAGTGACTCCGTCTACAATGAGCAGTTCTTC
CDR3 protein: CASSDSVYNEQFF

clone size: -
J gene: TRBJ1-2
D gene: TRBD1
V gene: TRBV6-5
CDR3 DNA: TGTGCCAGCAGTACTATAAACAGGGGTGGCTACACCTTC
CDR3 protein: CASSTINRGGYTF

clone size: -
J gene: TRBJ1-2
D gene: TRBD1
V gene: TRBV10-3
CDR3 DNA: TGTGCCATCAGTGAGTCGCCCGACAGGGCCCGGGGCTACACCTTC
CDR3 protein: CAISESPDRARGYTF

clone size: -
J gene: TRBJ2-1
D gene: TRBD2
V gene: TRBV6-6
CDR3 DNA: TGTGCCAGCAGTTACGGCCTAGCGGGAGTCGATCAGTTCTTC
CDR3 protein: CASSYGLAGVDQFF

clone size: once
J gene: TRBJ2-1
D gene: TRBD2
V gene: TRBV9
CDR3 DNA: TGTGCCAGCAGCTCCCCCCGGCGGGAGAGCTCCTACAATGAGCAGTTCTTC
CDR3 protein: CASSSPRRESSYNEQFF

clone size: once
J gene: TRBJ2-7
D gene: -
V gene: TRBV4-1
CDR3 DNA: TGCGCCAGCAGCCAAGTTTTCGGGAGCTCCTACGAGCAGTACTTC
CDR3 protein: CASSQVFGSSYEQYF

clone size: -
J gene: TRBJ2-1
D gene: TRBD1
V gene: TRBV2
CDR3 DNA: TGTGCCAGCAGTGACAGGGGGCGGGAATACAATGAGCAGTTCTTC
CDR3 protein: CASSDRGREYNEQFF

clone size: -
J gene: TRBJ1-2
D gene: -
V gene: TRBV29-1
CDR3 DNA: TGCAGCGTTGGGGGCCTTCCGGGAGCCTTTAACTATGGCTACACCTTC
CDR3 protein: CSVGGLPGAFNYGYTF

clone size: -
J gene: TRBJ1-6
D gene: TRBD1
V gene: TRBV5-1
CDR3 DNA: TGCGCCAGCAGCTTGGCTTTAGGGGGCGAGGGATCACCCCTCCACTTT
CDR3 protein: CASSLALGGEGSPLHF